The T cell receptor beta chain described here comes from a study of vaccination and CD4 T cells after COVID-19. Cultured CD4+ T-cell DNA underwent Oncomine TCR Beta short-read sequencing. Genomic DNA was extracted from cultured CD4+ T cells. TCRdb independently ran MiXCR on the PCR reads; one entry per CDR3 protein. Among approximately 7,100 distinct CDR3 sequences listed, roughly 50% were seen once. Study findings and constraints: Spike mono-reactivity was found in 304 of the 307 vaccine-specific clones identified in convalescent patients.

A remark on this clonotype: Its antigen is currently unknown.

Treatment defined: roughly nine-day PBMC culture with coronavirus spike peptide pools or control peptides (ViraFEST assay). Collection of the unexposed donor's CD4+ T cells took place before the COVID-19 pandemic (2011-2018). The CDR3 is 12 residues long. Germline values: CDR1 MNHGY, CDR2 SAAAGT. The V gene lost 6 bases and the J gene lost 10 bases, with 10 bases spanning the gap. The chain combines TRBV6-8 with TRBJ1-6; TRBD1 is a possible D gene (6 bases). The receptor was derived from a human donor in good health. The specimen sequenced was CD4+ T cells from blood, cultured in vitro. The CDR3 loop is CASRTGFSPLHF. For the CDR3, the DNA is TGTGCCAGCAGAACAGGGTTCTCACCCCTCCACTTT.